This TCR beta chain was sequenced during a study of CD8 T cells in ankylosing spondylitis. Whole-study findings and limits: Apparently characteristic of ankylosing spondylitis blood was a TCR beta motif (fewer than 10 highly homologous variants). Within matched ankylosing spondylitis synovial fluid, disease-linked clones were reportedly significantly enriched. Disease-linked clones were CD8+ and relatively rare in peripheral blood.

This clonotype was seen a few times. What it recognizes is unknown. Quantitative molecular-barcoded 5'-RACE generated the TCR beta libraries. TCRdb reprocessed the 5' RACE reads with MiXCR, giving one entry per CDR3 protein. The data contain around 39,000 distinct CDR3 sequences, approximately 11% of them singletons. Germline CDR1 SGHTA, CDR2 FQGNSA. This CDR3 is 13 amino acids long. V dropped 0 bases and J dropped 6 bases, with 8 bases sitting between them. The source of this sequence is a male donor with ankylosing spondylitis. The specimen sequenced was synovial fluid, either unsorted or a sorted T cell fraction (not recorded which). The J gene is TRBJ1-2, the V gene TRBV7-2; D is ambiguous. The CDR3 DNA reads TGTGCCAGCAGCTTAGCAGGCTTAGATGGCTACACCTTC. Protein product: CASSLAGLDGYTF.